This T cell receptor (beta chain) is drawn from a study of identical twins. This CDR3 spans 15 amino acids. MiXCR was run by TCRdb on the 5' RACE reads, yielding one entry per CDR3 protein. In the table there are roughly 1.6 million distinct CDR3 sequences, 32% of which are singletons. With regard to this clonotype: Mismatch with germline at one junction end may stem from a read error.

The V call is TRBV12-3 or TRBV12-4, the J call TRBJ1-5; D perhaps matches TRBD1 (6 bases). The specimen was cord blood. The TCR was taken from a newborn girl in good health. CDR3 protein: CAGSLSAGANQPQHF. The CDR3 DNA reads TGTGCCGGCAGTTTATCAGCAGGGGCCAATCAGCCCCAGCATTTT.